A single sample is the source of the 22 T cell receptor beta chains below, sequenced in a study of cytomegalovirus exposure and HLA in healthy donors. The study ran its PCR with 60 Vbeta and 13 Jbeta primers. TCRdb's copy holds only in-frame clones and misses some; the assay was immunoSEQ multiplex PCR. The repertoire includes approximately 200,000 clones, just under 75% of them detected once, and about 3.1% sits in the top ten. Sequencing was done on a sample of PBMCs. The receptors here all came from a woman aged 25 to 45 in good health and CMV-seropositive.

In nucleotides, the CDR3 is TGTGCCAGCAGTTACCTCGGACAGGGCCATGGCTACACCTTC. Its translation is CASSYLGQGHGYTF. The J gene is TRBJ1-2, the V gene TRBV6-6; TRBD1 aligns across 8 bases. This CDR3 contains 14 residues. The trim removed 2 bases at V and 6 bases at J, leaving 5 bases unmatched. Germline lookup yields CDR1 MNHNY and CDR2 SVGAGI (reference sequence).

Points on this clone: The sample has other DNA sequences that encode this CDR3 too. The chain uses TRBV28 and TRBJ1-1; no firm D call. The V end was cut by 7 bases, the J end by 1 base, with 7 bases between. Germline-derived CDR1 and CDR2 are MDHEN and SYDVKM. The CDR3 loop spans 12 amino acids. CDR3 sequence reads: CASTRKNTEAFF. CDR3 coding DNA: TGTGCCAGCACGAGGAAGAACACTGAAGCTTTCTTT. Full variable domain (outside the CDR3, taken from reference TRBV28 and TRBJ1-1): DVKVTQSSRYLVKRTGEKVFLECVQDMDHENMFWYRQDPGLGLRLIYFSYDVKMKEKGDIPEGYSVSREKKERFSLILESASTNQTSMYLCASTRKNTEAFFGQGTRLTVV.

The chain is built from TRBV28 and TRBJ2-3; D is perhaps TRBD2 (6 bases). V was shortened by 3 bases and J by 3 bases, with 13 bases between the two germline ends. Germline-derived CDR1 and CDR2 are MDHEN and SYDVKM. The length of the CDR3 is 15 residues. The CDR3 spells CASSFISGRTDTQYF. In nucleotides, the CDR3 is TGTGCCAGCAGTTTTATTAGCGGAAGGACAGATACGCAGTATTTT.

This clone was counted a few times. V gene TRBV15 combines with J gene TRBJ1-1, with D possibly being TRBD1 (5 bases). The ends were cut back, 4 bases at V and 3 bases at J, with 18 bases in the middle. There are 16 residues in the CDR3. The germline V gene has CDR1 LNHNV and CDR2 YYDKDF (reference sequence). CDR3 amino acids: CATSIETRALYTEAFF. CDR3 in DNA: TGTGCCACCAGCATTGAAACCAGGGCATTGTACACTGAAGCTTTCTTT.

The genes are TRBV5-1 and TRBJ2-6; D call uncertain. The germline gives CDR1 SGHRS, CDR2 YFSETQ. The CDR3 has 15 amino acids. The germline V and J ends were trimmed by 0 bases and 0 bases, with 4 bases remaining between them. CDR3 coding DNA: TGCGCCAGCAGCTTGGCCTTCTCTGGGGCCAACGTCCTGACTTTC. Its translation is CASSLAFSGANVLTF.

This rearrangement joins TRBV18 to TRBJ2-1; 11 bases are shared with TRBD2. The germline gives CDR1 KGHSH, CDR2 LQKENI. This CDR3 region has 18 residues. V lost 3 bases to trimming and J lost 8 bases; unmatched junction nucleotides: 15. CDR3 DNA sequence: TGTGCCAGCTCACCGAAGGCTAGCGGGAGGAGGCTCCCCGATGAGCAGTTCTTC. This codes for CASSPKASGRRLPDEQFF. Full variable domain (remainder filled in from reference TRBV18 and TRBJ2-1): NAGVMQNPRHLVRRRGQEARLRCSPMKGHSHVYWYRQLPEEGLKFMVYLQKENIIDESGMPKERFSAEFPKEGPSILRIQQVVRGDSAAYFCASSPKASGRRLPDEQFFGPGTRLTVL.

The chain uses TRBV29-1 and TRBJ2-1; 12 nucleotides line up with TRBD2. Germline V gene lookup returns CDR1 SQVTM and CDR2 ANQGSEA. This CDR3 comprises 17 residues. The trim removed 6 bases at V and 1 base at J, leaving 10 bases unmatched. The CDR3 DNA follows: TGCAGCGTCCTTCTAGCGGGAGGGCTTCGGTCCTACAATGAGCAGTTCTTC. This encodes CSVLLAGGLRSYNEQFF.

This clone was seen at least ten times. V gene TRBV5-1 combines with J gene TRBJ2-2, with 8 bases fitting TRBD2. Germline loops: CDR1 SGHRS, CDR2 YFSETQ. The CDR3 runs to 16 residues. Trimming cost V 3 bases and J 4 bases; bases outside gene matches: 8. In DNA, the CDR3 is TGCGCCAGCAGCTCACCCGGGGGGGCTAGCACCGGGGAGCTGTTTTTT. The encoded protein is CASSSPGGASTGELFF.

This clone was found once. The chain couples TRBV25-1 to TRBJ1-1; D is undetermined. Germline V gene sequence: CDR1 MGHDK, CDR2 SYGVNS. Trimming stripped 7 bases from V and 11 bases from J, with 20 bases between. This CDR3 is built from 13 residues. CDR3 region: CASTPWQELKAFF. The CDR3 bases are TGTGCCAGCACCCCATGGCAGGAATTGAAGGCTTTCTTT.

The CDR3 DNA reads TGTGCCATCAGTGACCCGGGGGGGGCTGACTATGGCTACACCTTC. Amino acid sequence: CAISDPGGADYGYTF. The rearrangement uses TRBV10-3 and TRBJ1-2; TRBD1 is a possible D gene (6 bases). The germline V gene has CDR1 ENHRY and CDR2 SYGVKD. Trimming took 3 bases from V and 3 from J, leaving 14 bases between them. The CDR3 has 15 residues.

This clone was recorded a few times. This rearrangement joins TRBV9 to TRBJ2-7; 7 positions match TRBD1. V shed 0 bases and J 5 bases; nucleotides not matched to a gene: 11. Germline-derived CDR1 and CDR2 are SGDLS and YYNGEE. This CDR3 comprises 16 residues. CDR3 region: CASSVDWDRGQNEQYF. The CDR3 coding sequence is TGTGCCAGCAGCGTAGATTGGGACAGAGGACAAAACGAGCAGTACTTC.

The chain is built from TRBV11-2 and TRBJ2-5; tentatively, D is TRBD2 (6 bases). Trimming left V 1 base short and J 7 bases short, with 10 bases between. This CDR3 contains 13 residues. Germline V lookup: CDR1 SGHAT, CDR2 FQNNGV. CDR3 protein: CASSLGGAGTQYF. The DNA for the CDR3 is TGTGCCAGCAGCTTAGGAGGAGCGGGGACCCAGTACTTC.

V usage is TRBV28 and J usage is TRBJ1-1, with TRBD1 matching 7 bases. V shed 10 bases, J shed 1 base, and the junction held 9 bases outside the gene matches. The CDR3 contains 14 residues. CDR1 is MDHEN and CDR2 is SYDVKM in the germline V gene. The CDR3 spells CATRMPGGNTEAFF. The CDR3 nucleotides are TGTGCCACCCGCATGCCAGGGGGGAACACTGAAGCTTTCTTT. The variable domain in full, completed from reference TRBV28 and TRBJ1-1, reads DVKVTQSSRYLVKRTGEKVFLECVQDMDHENMFWYRQDPGLGLRLIYFSYDVKMKEKGDIPEGYSVSREKKERFSLILESASTNQTSMYLCATRMPGGNTEAFFGQGTRLTVV.

This chain uses TRBV28 with TRBJ1-2, with no clear D. CDR1 and CDR2 (germline): MDHEN, SYDVKM. Trimming took 7 bases from V and 8 from J, leaving 23 bases between them. This CDR3 comprises 15 residues. The CDR3 here is CASTLSGGDGRGYTF. The CDR3, as DNA: TGTGCCAGCACCCTTTCCGGCGGGGATGGACGGGGCTACACCTTC.

The chain has TRBV19 and TRBJ2-7; TRBD2 agrees at 13 bases. Trimming cost V 5 bases and J 2 bases; bases outside gene matches: 6. CDR3 length: 16 residues. Germline V CDR1 and CDR2: LNHDA, SQIVND (reference sequence). CDR3 protein: CASSAWTSGSPYEQYF. The CDR3 DNA is TGTGCCAGTAGTGCTTGGACTAGCGGGAGCCCCTACGAGCAGTACTTC.

This chain uses TRBV7-9 with TRBJ2-1; TRBD1 agrees at 7 bases. Trimming took 5 bases from V and 4 from J; bases not matched to a gene: 14. The CDR3 runs 17 residues. Germline assignment: CDR1 SEHNR and CDR2 FQNEAQ (reference sequence). The CDR3 is CASSPQGQTKSYNEQFF. The CDR3 DNA reads as TGTGCCAGCAGCCCCCAGGGACAGACTAAGTCGTACAATGAGCAGTTCTTC.

The V and J genes are TRBV7-9 and TRBJ2-1; unclear D gene. In germline, CDR1 is SEHNR, CDR2 FQNEAQ (reference sequence). The CDR3 spans 14 residues. Trimming took 5 bases from V and 7 from J, leaving 15 bases between them. CDR3 amino acids: CASSPVTVKNEQFF. CDR3 coding DNA: TGTGCCAGCAGCCCAGTAACAGTTAAGAATGAGCAGTTCTTC.

This clone was found a few times. The chain joins TRBV19 to TRBJ1-1, with TRBD1 identical over 7 bases. The CDR3 sequence is 14 residues long. Trimming cost V 2 bases and J 5 bases; bases outside gene matches: 5. Looked up from germline, CDR1 is LNHDA and CDR2 is SQIVND (reference sequence). Here the CDR3 reads CASSITGDGTEAFF. The CDR3 DNA follows: TGTGCCAGTAGTATAACAGGGGATGGTACTGAAGCTTTCTTT.

The J gene is TRBJ2-1, the V gene TRBV6-5; 7 bases line up with TRBD2. V lost 2 bases, J lost 8 bases, and 0 bases stayed unmatched. The CDR3 loop spans 12 amino acids. CDR1 is MNHEY, CDR2 SVGAGI, per germline. The CDR3 here is CASSYGGDEQFF. In nucleotides, the CDR3 is TGTGCCAGCAGTTACGGGGGGGATGAGCAGTTCTTC.

The chain employs TRBV25-1 and TRBJ2-5, with TRBD2 identical over 16 bases. Matching the DNA end better, TRBJ2-7 makes the J call doubtful. The CDR3 runs 17 residues. Germline loops: CDR1 MGHDK, CDR2 SYGVNS. The CDR3 DNA is TGTGCCAGCAGTGACGGGACTAGCGGGAGGGCCGACTACGAGCAGTACTTC. It encodes CASSDGTSGRADYEQYF.

This chain joins TRBV9 and TRBJ2-5; possibly TRBD2 for D (6 bases). The CDR3 contains 13 residues. Deletions cut 3 bases from V and 3 bases from J, with 9 bases between. The germline V gene has CDR1 SGDLS and CDR2 YYNGEE. The CDR3 bases are TGTGCCAGCAGCGAGGGACTCGAAGAGACCCAGTACTTC. It encodes CASSEGLEETQYF.

This sequence joins TRBV2 and TRBJ2-7, with D tentatively TRBD1 (6 bases). This CDR3 is built from 14 residues. V shed 6 bases and J shed 6 bases, with 18 bases lying between them. Germline V gives CDR1 SNHLY, CDR2 FYNNEI. For the CDR3, the DNA is TGTGCCAGCAGGCCGGGCGCAGGGGCGGGCGAGCAGTACTTC. This gives the protein CASRPGAGAGEQYF.